This passage covers 25 T cell receptor beta chains from one sample sequenced in a study of shared clonotypes between healthy human individuals. Data came from immunoSEQ multiplex PCR; TCRdb stores just in-frame clones and leaves some out. The top ten clones hold roughly 0.13% of a sample with about 2 million clones, 95% of them seen once. The sequenced sample was naive CD4+ T cells sorted from blood. Subset specified: CD45RA+ positively selected. Source of these receptors: a man aged 18 to 35 in good health.

The V and J genes are TRBV9 and TRBJ2-1; 10 nucleotides match TRBD2. The germline CDR1 and CDR2 sequences are SGDLS and YYNGEE. Losses at the gene ends were 7 bases for V and 4 bases for J; bases not matched to a gene: 5. The CDR3 sequence is 14 residues long. In DNA, the CDR3 is TGTGCCAGCTGTGTAGCGGGAGGTTACAATGAGCAGTTCTTC. This codes for CASCVAGGYNEQFF.

The chain combines TRBV1 with TRBJ2-3; the D call in the table, TRBD2, was not verified against the DNA. TRBV1 is classified as a pseudogene. This CDR3 spans 18 amino acids. The CDR3, as DNA: TGCACCAGCGGACCAAGACTAGCGGGGGGGCGGTTCACAGATACGCAGTATTTT. Protein product: CTSGPRLAGGRFTDTQYF.

Of note for this clone: Different DNA sequences within this sample yield the same CDR3. The V gene is TRBV5-1, the J gene TRBJ2-2, with D hard to call. CDR1 is SGHRS, CDR2 YFSETQ, per germline. There are 16 residues in the CDR3. V was shortened by 0 bases and J by 0 bases, with 9 bases between the two germline ends. CDR3 nucleotides: TGCGCCAGCAGCTTGGTTCTGGCAGCGAACACCGGGGAGCTGTTTTTT. As protein: CASSLVLAANTGELFF.

V usage is TRBV6-6 and J usage is TRBJ1-1; no reliable D call. Trimming left V 6 bases short and J 6 bases short, with 17 bases between. Germline lookup yields CDR1 MNHNY and CDR2 SVGAGI (reference sequence). This CDR3 region has 14 residues. For the CDR3, the DNA is TGTGCCAGCAGGGTATTTACTGGTACTTCTGAAGCTTTCTTT. Protein product: CASRVFTGTSEAFF.

The gene calls are TRBV29-1 and TRBJ1-5; D remains ambiguous. The CDR3 length is 12 residues. CDR1 is SQVTM and CDR2 is ANQGSEA in the germline V gene. The CDR3 coding sequence is TGCAGGTACAAGGGCGCGAATCAGCCCCAGCATTTT. As protein: CRYKGANQPQHF.

The rearrangement uses TRBV10-3 and TRBJ2-6; 7 bases fit TRBD2. The CDR3 runs 13 residues. Germline lookup yields CDR1 ENHRY and CDR2 SYGVKD. The V and J ends lost 11 bases and 19 bases, in that order; junction bases with no gene match: 20. CDR3 sequence reads: CASELAASPYITF. In nucleotides, the CDR3 is TGTGCCTCTGAGCTAGCGGCGAGCCCTTATATAACTTTC.

This clone was found a few times. Different DNA sequences within this sample yield the same CDR3. J is TRBJ2-5 and V is TRBV7-2; 10 bases align to TRBD2. V was pared by 1 base and J by 4 bases, with 0 bases of the junction left unmatched. Germline V CDR1 and CDR2: SGHTA, FQGNSA. There are 14 residues in the CDR3. CDR3 DNA: TGTGCCAGCAGCTTAGGACTAGCGGGAGAGACCCAGTACTTC. Protein product: CASSLGLAGETQYF.

Details on this clone: With a much larger clone just one base away, this may be a read error. The same CDR3 can be traced to other DNA sequences in this sample. The V and J genes are TRBV11-2 and TRBJ2-7; D remains unclear. The CDR3 is made up of 11 amino acids. In germline, CDR1 is SGHAT, CDR2 FQNNGV. V was pared by 1 base and J by 5 bases, with 3 bases between. In DNA form, the CDR3 reads TGTGCCAGCAGCTTAGGTCACGAGCAGTACTTC. It yields the protein CASSLGHEQYF.

The V gene is TRBV5-1, the J gene TRBJ2-2; 12 nucleotides agree with TRBD2. After removal of 0 bases from V and 4 bases from J, the junction contained 7 bases not matched to a gene. The V gene's germline CDR1 is SGHRS and CDR2 YFSETQ. The CDR3 totals 18 residues. The CDR3 DNA follows: TGCGCCAGCAGCTTGGCTGTTACTAGCGGGGGGCGCACCGGGGAGCTGTTTTTT. This codes for CASSLAVTSGGRTGELFF.

CDR3 residues: CAWSVGGVVTEQYF. CDR3 nucleotide sequence: TGTGCCTGGAGTGTAGGCGGGGTAGTGACCGAGCAGTACTTC. The chain is built from TRBV30 and TRBJ2-7; D perhaps matches TRBD2 (6 bases). CDR1 and CDR2 (germline): GTSNPN, SVGIG (reference sequence). Trimming removed 0 bases from V and 6 bases from J, with 15 bases in between. This CDR3 comprises 14 residues.

The rearrangement links TRBV27 to TRBJ2-7; 12 bases align to TRBD2. V was pared by 4 bases and J by 3 bases, with 4 bases of the junction left unmatched. CDR1 and CDR2 (germline): MNHEY, SMNVEV (reference sequence). The CDR3 has 15 residues. CDR3 sequence: CASSSRTSGIYEQYF. DNA of the CDR3: TGTGCCAGCAGTTCGAGGACTAGCGGGATCTACGAGCAGTACTTC.

V and J are TRBV2 and TRBJ1-1; D is uncertain. Germline V gives CDR1 SNHLY, CDR2 FYNNEI. Trimming stripped 8 bases from V and 3 bases from J, with 10 bases between. The CDR3 runs 12 residues. The CDR3 DNA reads as TGTGCCAGCGCCGGATCAGACACTGAAGCTTTCTTT. It translates to CASAGSDTEAFF.

The V and J genes are TRBV4-1 and TRBJ2-7; the match to TRBD1 covers 7 bases. Germline V gene sequence: CDR1 MGHRA, CDR2 YSYEKL. The CDR3 sequence is 16 residues long. V trimming: 0 bases; J trimming: 6 bases; junction bases outside the gene matches: 11. CDR3 nucleotides: TGCGCCAGCAGCCAAGATTTCAGGACAGGACATCCCGAGCAGTACTTC. Protein product: CASSQDFRTGHPEQYF.

As concerns this clone: Mismatch with germline at one junction end may stem from a read error. V and J are TRBV29-1 and TRBJ2-3; 7 nucleotides match TRBD2. The CDR3 totals 9 residues. Germline CDR1 reads SQVTM; CDR2 reads ANQGSEA. Here the CDR3 DNA reads TGCAGCGTTACCGAGGCTAGCGGTTTT. Translation gives CSVTEASGF.

J is TRBJ2-2 and V is TRBV27; TRBD1 or TRBD2 may be the D gene (5 bases each). Germline loops: CDR1 MNHEY, CDR2 SMNVEV (reference sequence). Trimming removed 4 bases from V and 0 bases from J, with 21 bases in between. The CDR3 consists of 19 residues. The CDR3 bases are TGTGCCAGCAGTTCCCCTAAGGTGAGGGGCTATGCGAACACCGGGGAGCTGTTTTTT. Translating gives CASSSPKVRGYANTGELFF.

This clone showed up just once. This chain links TRBV7-9 with TRBJ2-7, with 11 bases matching TRBD2. The CDR3 consists of 19 residues. The ends lost 5 bases at V and 1 base at J; junction bases unmatched: 16. Germline values: CDR1 SEHNR, CDR2 FQNEAQ (reference sequence). The CDR3 DNA is TGTGCCAGCAGCCCCCGCGAGACTAGCGGGAATTATTGGTCCTACGAGCAGTACTTC. It translates to CASSPRETSGNYWSYEQYF.

The V call is TRBV19, the J call TRBJ2-2, with D perhaps given as TRBD1 or TRBD2 (5 bases each). Trimming removed 5 bases from V and 7 bases from J, with 11 bases in between. The V gene's germline CDR1 is LNHDA and CDR2 SQIVND (reference sequence). The CDR3 is made up of 13 amino acids. CDR3 DNA sequence: TGTGCCAGTAGTTCGGGACGGGGCGGGGAGCTGTTTTTT. It translates to CASSSGRGGELFF.

The chain couples TRBV30 to TRBJ1-5; 7 bases line up with TRBD1. From germline, CDR1 is GTSNPN and CDR2 SVGIG (reference sequence). This CDR3 has 13 residues. The trim removed 5 bases at V and 2 bases at J, leaving 3 bases unmatched. This CDR3 reads CAWGQDGNQPQHF. The DNA of the CDR3 is TGTGCCTGGGGACAGGACGGCAATCAGCCCCAGCATTTT.

J is TRBJ1-1 and V is TRBV5-1; perhaps TRBD1 as D (6 bases). This CDR3 has 14 residues. V shed 3 bases and J shed 0 bases, with 9 bases lying between them. In germline, CDR1 is SGHRS, CDR2 YFSETQ. The CDR3 DNA follows: TGCGCCAGCAGCTGGACAGAAATGAACACTGAAGCTTTCTTT. Amino acids: CASSWTEMNTEAFF.

V usage is TRBV18 and J usage is TRBJ2-2; possibly TRBD2 for D (5 bases). Trimming stripped 4 bases from V and 4 bases from J, with 10 bases between. This CDR3 region has 14 residues. Germline V gene sequence: CDR1 KGHSH, CDR2 LQKENI. The CDR3 sequence: CASSLGLLTGELFF. DNA of the CDR3: TGTGCCAGCTCACTCGGACTCCTCACCGGGGAGCTGTTTTTT. The full variable domain, with the rest looked up from reference TRBV18 and TRBJ2-2, is NAGVMQNPRHLVRRRGQEARLRCSPMKGHSHVYWYRQLPEEGLKFMVYLQKENIIDESGMPKERFSAEFPKEGPSILRIQQVVRGDSAAYFCASSLGLLTGELFFGEGSRLTVL.

The chain couples TRBV5-1 to TRBJ2-2; 11 nucleotides align to TRBD2. CDR3 size: 16 residues. Germline trimming cut 3 bases from V and 4 bases from J; bases unmatched to any gene: 5. Germline CDR1 reads SGHRS; CDR2 reads YFSETQ. CDR3 coding DNA: TGCGCCAGCAGCTACCGACTAGCGGGGCTCACCGGGGAGCTGTTTTTT. Translation gives CASSYRLAGLTGELFF. The variable domain in full, completed from reference TRBV5-1 and TRBJ2-2, reads KAGVTQTPRYLIKTRGQQVTLSCSPISGHRSVSWYQQTPGQGLQFLFEYFSETQRNKGNFPGRFSGRQFSNSRSEMNVSTLELGDSALYLCASSYRLAGLTGELFFGEGSRLTVL.

The genes are TRBV30 and TRBJ2-1, with D perhaps matching TRBD1 (7 bases). Trimming pared 2 bases from V and 5 bases from J, leaving 16 bases between. This CDR3 is 15 amino acids long. Germline V gives CDR1 GTSNPN, CDR2 SVGIG (reference sequence). The CDR3 here is CAWSRGTAPNNEQFF. The CDR3 DNA follows: TGTGCCTGGAGTCGGGGGACAGCCCCTAACAATGAGCAGTTCTTC. Full variable domain (rest looked up from reference TRBV30 and TRBJ2-1): SQTIHQWPATLVQPVGSPLSLECTVEGTSNPNLYWYRQAAGRGLQLLFYSVGIGQISSEVPQNLSASRPQDRQFILSSKKLLLSDSGFYLCAWSRGTAPNNEQFFGPGTRLTVL.

V and J are TRBV2 and TRBJ2-3; TRBD2 matches at 8 bases. V was clipped by 4 bases and J by 2 bases; unmatched bases: 5. The CDR3 totals 15 residues. Germline lookup yields CDR1 SNHLY and CDR2 FYNNEI. The CDR3 spells CASSGTGGITDTQYF. The CDR3 DNA is TGTGCCAGCAGTGGGACGGGGGGGATCACAGATACGCAGTATTTT.

As for this clone: Distinct nucleotide sequences in the sample also encode this CDR3. This rearrangement joins TRBV29-1 to TRBJ1-1, with D unclear. The CDR3 totals 13 residues. V lost 4 bases and J 0 bases, leaving 9 bases between the germline ends. Germline V gives CDR1 SQVTM, CDR2 ANQGSEA. The CDR3 loop is CSVAPRLNTEAFF. In DNA form, the CDR3 reads TGCAGCGTTGCACCACGGTTGAACACTGAAGCTTTCTTT.

This rearrangement joins TRBV19 to TRBJ1-4; no clear D gene. The CDR3 totals 13 residues. With 3 bases removed from V and 3 bases from J, the gap between germline ends came to 5 bases. Germline V gives CDR1 LNHDA, CDR2 SQIVND (reference sequence). CDR3 amino acids: CASSMGSNEKLFF. CDR3 bases: TGTGCCAGTAGTATGGGCTCTAATGAAAAACTGTTTTTT.